This TCR beta chain was recovered during a study of control samples from healthy donors and cancer patients. The assay was immunoSEQ multiplex PCR, and TCRdb's table has in-frame clones only and misses some. This sample carries about 200,000 clones, with roughly 2.2% going to the ten biggest clones. The trim removed 5 bases at V and 10 bases at J, leaving 6 bases unmatched. Germline values: CDR1 GTSNPN, CDR2 SVGIG (reference sequence). The CDR3 is made up of 13 amino acids. Sequenced sample: blood. The sequence derives from a woman younger than 45 in good health. The chain employs TRBV30 and TRBJ1-6; 9 bases are a match to TRBD1. Written as DNA, the CDR3 is TGTGCCTGGTCCGGGACAGGGAGGTCACCCCTCCACTTT. Encoded protein: CAWSGTGRSPLHF.